This TCR beta chain was profiled in a study of T cell responses to AZD1222 COVID-19 vaccine. Study results and caveats: Spike-specific TCR depth and breadth grew after two AZD1222 doses. In a largely white British group with more females than males, clonal diversity was possibly underestimated. Across spike, vaccine-associated CD4 TCRs were found, dominant at 160-218 and 743-854. Repertoires were obtained only post-peak T cell response.

The method was immunoSEQ multiplex PCR; TCRdb's version includes in-frame clones alone and lacks a portion of them. The table shows 130,000 to 150,000 clones, with around 88% occurring only once. In germline, CDR1 is SEHNR, CDR2 FQNEAQ (reference sequence). V gave up 0 bases and J gave up 0 bases, with 8 bases separating them. CDR3 length: 15 amino acids. About this clone: As yet, its antigen is unknown.

The material sequenced was peripheral blood, taken on day 0 of AZD1222 vaccination. The source is an adult in good health. The rearrangement joins TRBV7-9 to TRBJ1-1, with D uncertain. The CDR3 coding sequence is TGTGCCAGCAGCTTAGCCGCCAGCATGAACACTGAAGCTTTCTTT. Its translation is CASSLAASMNTEAFF.